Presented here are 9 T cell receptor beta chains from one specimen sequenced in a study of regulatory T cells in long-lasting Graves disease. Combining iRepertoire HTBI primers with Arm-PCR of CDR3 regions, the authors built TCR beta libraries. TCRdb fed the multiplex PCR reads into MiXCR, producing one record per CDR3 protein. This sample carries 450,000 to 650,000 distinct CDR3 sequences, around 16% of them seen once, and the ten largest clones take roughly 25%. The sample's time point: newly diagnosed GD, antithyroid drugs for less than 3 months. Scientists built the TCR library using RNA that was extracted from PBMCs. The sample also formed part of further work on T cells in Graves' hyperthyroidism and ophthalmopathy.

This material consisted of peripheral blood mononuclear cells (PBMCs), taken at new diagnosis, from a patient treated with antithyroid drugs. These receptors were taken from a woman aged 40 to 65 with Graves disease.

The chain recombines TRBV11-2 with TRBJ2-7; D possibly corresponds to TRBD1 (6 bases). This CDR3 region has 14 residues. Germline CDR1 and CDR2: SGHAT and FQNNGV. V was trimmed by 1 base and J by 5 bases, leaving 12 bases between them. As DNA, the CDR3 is TGTGCCAGCAGCTTAGGGCAGGGGTTCGACGAGCAGTACTTC. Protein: CASSLGQGFDEQYF.

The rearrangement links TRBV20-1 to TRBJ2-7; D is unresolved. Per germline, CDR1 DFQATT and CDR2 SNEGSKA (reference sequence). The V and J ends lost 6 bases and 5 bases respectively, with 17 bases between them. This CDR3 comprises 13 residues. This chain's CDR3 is CSATSPRGDEQYF. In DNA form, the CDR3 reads TGCAGTGCCACAAGCCCTCGTGGCGACGAGCAGTACTTC.

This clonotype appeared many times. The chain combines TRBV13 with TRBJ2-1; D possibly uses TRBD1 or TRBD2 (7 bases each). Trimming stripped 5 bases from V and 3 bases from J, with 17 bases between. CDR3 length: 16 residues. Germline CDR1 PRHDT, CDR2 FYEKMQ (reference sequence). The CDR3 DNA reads TGTGCCAGCAGCATCCGACAGGGCGGGGGCTACAATGAGCAGTTCTTC. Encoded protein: CASSIRQGGGYNEQFF.

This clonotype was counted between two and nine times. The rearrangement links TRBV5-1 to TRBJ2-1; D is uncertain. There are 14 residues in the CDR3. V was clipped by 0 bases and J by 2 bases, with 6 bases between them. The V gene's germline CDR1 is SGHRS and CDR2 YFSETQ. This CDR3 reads CASSLDLTYNEQFF. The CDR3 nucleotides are TGCGCCAGCAGCTTGGACCTTACCTACAATGAGCAGTTCTTC.

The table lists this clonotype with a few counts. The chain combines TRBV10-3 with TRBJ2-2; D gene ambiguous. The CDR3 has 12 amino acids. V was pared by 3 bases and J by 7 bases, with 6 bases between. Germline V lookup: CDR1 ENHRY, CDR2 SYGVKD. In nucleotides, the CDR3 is TGTGCCATCAGTGAAGTGGGCGGGGAGCTGTTTTTT. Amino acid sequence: CAISEVGGELFF.

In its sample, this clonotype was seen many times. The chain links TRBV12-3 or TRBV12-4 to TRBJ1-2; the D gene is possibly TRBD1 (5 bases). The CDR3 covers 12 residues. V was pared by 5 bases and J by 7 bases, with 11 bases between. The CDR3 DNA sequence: TGTGCCAGCAGTCCGGGGGATCCTGGCTACACCTTC. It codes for CASSPGDPGYTF.

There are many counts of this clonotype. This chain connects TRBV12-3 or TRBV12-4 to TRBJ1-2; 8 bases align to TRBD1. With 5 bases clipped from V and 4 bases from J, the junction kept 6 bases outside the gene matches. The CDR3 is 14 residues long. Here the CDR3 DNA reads TGTGCCAGCAGTACCAGGGGGCGCGCCTATGGCTACACCTTC. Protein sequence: CASSTRGRAYGYTF.

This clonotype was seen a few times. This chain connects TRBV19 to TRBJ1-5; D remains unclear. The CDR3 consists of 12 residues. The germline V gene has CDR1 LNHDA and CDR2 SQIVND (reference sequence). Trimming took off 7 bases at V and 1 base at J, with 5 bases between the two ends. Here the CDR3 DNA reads TGTGCCAGTACTAAAAGCAATCAGCCCCAGCATTTT. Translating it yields CASTKSNQPQHF. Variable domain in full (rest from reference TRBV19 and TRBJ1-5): DGGITQSPKYLFRKEGQNVTLSCEQNLNHDAMYWYRQDPGQGLRLIYYSQIVNDFQKGDIAEGYSVSREKKESFPLTVTSAQKNPTAFYLCASTKSNQPQHFGDGTRLSIL.

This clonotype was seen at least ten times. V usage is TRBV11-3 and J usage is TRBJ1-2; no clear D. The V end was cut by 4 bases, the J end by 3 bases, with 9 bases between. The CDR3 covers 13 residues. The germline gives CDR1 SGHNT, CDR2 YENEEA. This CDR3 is CASSSSRDYGYTF. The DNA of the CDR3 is TGTGCCAGCAGCTCGAGTCGGGACTATGGCTACACCTTC.